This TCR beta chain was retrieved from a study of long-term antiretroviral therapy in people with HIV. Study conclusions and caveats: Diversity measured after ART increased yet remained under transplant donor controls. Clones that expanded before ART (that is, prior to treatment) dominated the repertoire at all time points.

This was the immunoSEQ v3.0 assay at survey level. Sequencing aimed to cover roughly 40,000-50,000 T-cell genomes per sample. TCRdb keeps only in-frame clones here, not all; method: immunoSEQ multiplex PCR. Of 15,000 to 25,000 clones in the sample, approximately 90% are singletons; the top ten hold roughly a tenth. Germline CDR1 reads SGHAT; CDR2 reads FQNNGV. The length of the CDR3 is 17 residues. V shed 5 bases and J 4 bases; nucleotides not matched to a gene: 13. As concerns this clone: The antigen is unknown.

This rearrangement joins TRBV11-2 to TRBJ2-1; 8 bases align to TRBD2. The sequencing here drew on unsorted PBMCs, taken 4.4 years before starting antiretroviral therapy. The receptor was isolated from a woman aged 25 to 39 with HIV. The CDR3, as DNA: TGTGCCAGCAGCCTGATATGGCGCGGGGGGAGGTACAATGAGCAGTTCTTC. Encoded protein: CASSLIWRGGRYNEQFF. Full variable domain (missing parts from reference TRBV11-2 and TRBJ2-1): EAGVAQSPRYKIIEKRQSVAFWCNPISGHATLYWYQQILGQGPKLLIQFQNNGVVDDSQLPKDRFSAERLKGVDSTLKIQPAKLEDSAVYLCASSLIWRGGRYNEQFFGPGTRLTVL.